These T cell receptor beta chains were read from a single sample in a study of cytomegalovirus exposure and HLA in healthy donors. Libraries were prepared by immunoSEQ multiplex PCR; TCRdb keeps only in-frame clonotypes and omits some of them. The sample carries more than 250,000 clones, approximately 90% recorded once. Sequencing used PBMCs. The receptors originated from a woman younger than 45 in good health and CMV-seropositive. The CDR3 runs from the conserved cysteine through the conserved F or W. A D gene is named only where the DNA matches it firmly. Size is omitted from some rows. Given values are once, few, many or a class for expanded clones.

cdr3_aa cdr3_nt clone_size v_call cdr3_length d_call j_call
CASSPRGSGMLDTEAFF TGTGCCAGCAGCCCGCGGGGGTCAGGGATGTTAGACACTGAAGCTTTCTTT NA TRBV9 17 NA TRBJ1-1
CASSSLALWNYGYTF TGTGCCAGCAGTTCCCTAGCTCTGTGGAACTATGGCTACACCTTC NA TRBV6-5 15 NA TRBJ1-2
CASSSYRGSYEQYF TGTGCCAGCAGTTCCTACAGGGGCTCCTACGAGCAGTACTTC NA TRBV6-5 14 TRBD1 TRBJ2-7
CASSLVGRRTGELFF TGTGCCAGCAGTTTAGTTGGCAGGAGAACCGGGGAGCTGTTTTTT NA TRBV27 15 NA TRBJ2-2
CASSFIGGDLTF TGTGCCAGCAGTTTTATTGGGGGGGACCTTACCTTC NA TRBV27 12 NA TRBJ1-2
CASSVGRGTGYTF TGTGCCAGCAGCGTAGGTAGGGGTACGGGCTACACCTTC NA TRBV9 13 NA TRBJ1-2
CASSLATDYHTDTQYF TGTGCCAGCAGCTTAGCTACTGACTACCACACAGATACGCAGTATTTT NA TRBV7-6 16 NA TRBJ2-3
CASSISGLASYEQYF TGTGCCAGTAGTATAAGCGGACTAGCGTCCTACGAGCAGTACTTC few TRBV19 15 TRBD2 TRBJ2-7
CASSTGVSSYEQYF TGTGCCAGCAGTACAGGGGTTAGCTCCTACGAGCAGTACTTC NA TRBV6-5 14 TRBD1 TRBJ2-7
CASSLGQGASGNTIYF TGTGCCAGCAGCTTGGGACAGGGGGCCTCTGGAAACACCATATATTTT NA TRBV5-6 16 TRBD1 TRBJ1-3
CASSRNYEQYF TGTGCCAGCAGCCGAAACTACGAGCAGTACTTC NA TRBV5-8 11 NA TRBJ2-7
CASSPDLAQSYNEQFF TGCGCCAGCAGCCCGGATCTAGCGCAGTCCTACAATGAGCAGTTCTTC NA TRBV5-1 16 NA TRBJ2-1
CASSLDRYEQYF TGTGCCAGCAGCTTAGATCGGTACGAGCAGTACTTC NA TRBV11-2 12 NA TRBJ2-7
CASSYYPPISREQFF TGTGCCAGCAGTTACTATCCTCCAATTTCTCGTGAGCAGTTCTTC NA TRBV6-5 15 NA TRBJ2-1
CASSVDSSSFEKLFF TGTGCCAGCAGCGTAGATAGCAGTTCCTTTGAAAAACTGTTTTTT NA TRBV9 15 NA TRBJ1-4
CAWSVGGDYEQYF TGTGCCTGGAGTGTGGGCGGGGACTACGAGCAGTACTTC NA TRBV30 13 NA TRBJ2-7
CASSFGQEGATIYF TGTGCCAGCAGTTTTGGGCAGGAAGGTGCCACCATATATTTT NA TRBV7-9 14 NA TRBJ1-3
CASSLQVYEQYF TGTGCCAGCAGCTTACAGGTCTACGAGCAGTACTTC few TRBV7-8 12 NA TRBJ2-7
CASSQDGASGGADTQYF TGCGCCAGCAGCCAAGATGGGGCTAGCGGGGGAGCAGATACGCAGTATTTT NA TRBV4-1 17 TRBD2 TRBJ2-3
CASSLSGQGNYGYTF TGTGCCAGCAGCTTGTCGGGACAGGGGAACTATGGCTACACCTTC few TRBV7-9 15 TRBD1 TRBJ1-2
CASSSGTLEGLNTGELFF TGTGCCAGCAGCTCTGGGACGTTGGAGGGCCTGAACACCGGGGAGCTGTTTTTT NA TRBV7-3 18 NA TRBJ2-2
CASTPGGIGNQPQHF TGTGCCAGTACCCCAGGGGGTATAGGCAATCAGCCCCAGCATTTT NA TRBV19 15 TRBD1 TRBJ1-5
CSAQGDTDTQYF TGCAGTGCACAGGGGGATACAGATACGCAGTATTTT NA TRBV29-1 12 TRBD1 TRBJ2-3
CASSLLGTGDNEQFF TGTGCCAGCAGTTTACTCGGGACAGGGGACAATGAGCAGTTCTTC NA TRBV27 15 TRBD1 TRBJ2-1
CASGETSGYGELFF TGTGCCAGCGGGGAGACTAGCGGGTACGGGGAGCTGTTTTTT NA TRBV6-1 14 TRBD2 TRBJ2-2
CAWSVARGATDTQYF TGTGCCTGGAGTGTAGCGAGGGGGGCCACAGATACGCAGTATTTT NA TRBV30 15 NA TRBJ2-3
CAWRTGTGRDTQYF TGTGCCTGGAGAACAGGGACAGGGAGAGATACGCAGTATTTT NA TRBV30 14 TRBD1 TRBJ2-3
CASSSPSGGTYNEQFF TGTGCCAGCAGCTCGCCTAGCGGGGGGACATACAATGAGCAGTTCTTC NA TRBV7-6 16 TRBD2 TRBJ2-1
CASSLSRQSYEQYF TGTGCCAGCAGCTTATCTAGACAGAGCTACGAGCAGTACTTC NA TRBV7-2 14 NA TRBJ2-7
CASSQGSASSGNTIYF TGTGCCAGCAGCCAAGGTTCAGCGAGCTCTGGAAACACCATATATTTT few TRBV7-2 16 NA TRBJ1-3